This is a list of T cell receptor beta chains from one sample in a study of blood T cell repertoires in COVID-19. Sequenced by immunoSEQ multiplex PCR; TCRdb stores in-frame clones only, minus some. Seen here are under 200,000 clones, approximately 91% observed once, and the top ten hold roughly 5%. Sequenced input: peripheral blood. The receptors were gathered from a man aged 18 to 29 with COVID-19, enrolled during active disease. Each CDR3 is given with its conserved first and last residue. D genes are given only for firm matches. Where a row states a size, it is once, few, many or the class of an expanded clone; other rows omit it.

V gene	clone size	J gene	D gene	CDR3 protein	CDR3 DNA
TRBV29-1	once	TRBJ1-1	TRBD1	CSVEAGGYTEAFF	TGCAGCGTTGAAGCAGGGGGCTACACTGAAGCTTTCTTT
TRBV19	.	TRBJ2-2	TRBD1	CASSSRDRGTGELFF	TGTGCCAGTAGTTCCCGGGACAGGGGAACCGGGGAGCTGTTTTTT
TRBV6-5	.	TRBJ2-7	TRBD2	CASRGGLEQYF	TGTGCCAGCCGGGGGGGGCTCGAGCAGTACTTC
TRBV7-9	.	TRBJ2-4	TRBD2	CASSLASGIAKNIQYF	TGTGCCAGCAGCTTGGCTAGCGGGATAGCCAAAAACATTCAGTACTTC
TRBV28	.	TRBJ1-5	.	CASSFQSQPQHF	TGTGCCAGCAGTTTCCAAAGCCAGCCCCAGCATTTT
TRBV6-5	.	TRBJ2-7	.	CASSRLASLSEQYF	TGTGCCAGCAGTCGTCTAGCGAGTTTATCCGAGCAGTACTTC
TRBV7-9	.	TRBJ2-7	.	CASSLGGQDEQYF	TGTGCCAGCAGCTTAGGGGGCCAGGACGAGCAGTACTTC
TRBV11-3	.	TRBJ2-1	TRBD2	CASSLGSGPYNEQFF	TGTGCCAGCAGCTTAGGTAGCGGGCCCTACAATGAGCAGTTCTTC
TRBV3-1/TRBV3-2	.	TRBJ1-3	.	CASSQGASGNTIYF	TGTGCCAGCAGCCAAGGAGCCTCTGGAAACACCATATATTTT
TRBV9	once	TRBJ1-2	.	CASSVAGGVYYGYTF	TGTGCCAGCAGCGTAGCGGGGGGGGTCTACTATGGCTACACCTTC
TRBV9	.	TRBJ2-1	.	CASSAYLGASYNEQFF	TGTGCCAGCAGCGCCTACTTAGGGGCCTCCTACAATGAGCAGTTCTTC
TRBV28	.	TRBJ2-5	.	CASSSPPTGRETQYF	TGTGCCAGCAGTTCCCCACCGACAGGGAGGGAGACCCAGTACTTC
TRBV21-1	once	TRBJ1-2	.	CASSKGTGITGYTF	TGTGCCAGCAGCAAAGGGACAGGGATAACTGGCTACACCTTC
TRBV19	.	TRBJ1-5	.	CASSIAQAYNQPQHF	TGTGCCAGTAGTATAGCACAGGCTTACAATCAGCCCCAGCATTTT
TRBV6-6	.	TRBJ2-1	TRBD2	CASVVAGETYNEQFF	TGTGCCAGCGTTGTAGCGGGAGAGACCTACAATGAGCAGTTCTTC
TRBV30	once	TRBJ1-4	.	CAWAPDRAAEKLLF	TGTGCCTGGGCCCCAGACAGAGCCGCTGAAAAACTGCTTTTT
TRBV11-1	.	TRBJ2-1	TRBD2	CASSLGPSGYNEQFF	TGTGCCAGCAGCTTAGGCCCTAGCGGTTACAATGAGCAGTTCTTC
TRBV13	once	TRBJ2-3	.	CASRGISGPNTQYF	TGTGCCAGCAGGGGGATTAGCGGACCTAATACGCAGTATTTT
TRBV11-2	.	TRBJ2-1	TRBD1	CASSLRTGPYNEQFF	TGTGCCAGCAGCCTCCGGACAGGACCCTACAATGAGCAGTTCTTC
TRBV9	.	TRBJ2-3	.	CASSPRTASTDTQYF	TGTGCCAGCAGCCCGCGGACTGCTAGCACAGATACGCAGTATTTT
TRBV19	.	TRBJ1-3	TRBD1	CASNPGQRNTIYF	TGTGCCAGTAACCCGGGACAGAGAAACACCATATATTTT
TRBV2	.	TRBJ2-2	TRBD1	CASSSDRGRRELFF	TGTGCCAGCAGTAGCGACAGGGGGCGTAGGGAGCTGTTTTTT
TRBV6-1	.	TRBJ2-7	.	CASSEQGMSSYEQYF	TGTGCCAGCAGTGAACAGGGGATGTCGAGCTACGAGCAGTACTTC
TRBV14	.	TRBJ2-1	TRBD2	CASSQSTSGSLNEQFF	TGTGCCAGCAGCCAATCCACTAGCGGGAGTTTGAATGAGCAGTTCTTC
TRBV28	.	TRBJ2-7	TRBD1	CASSHDRGEQYF	TGTGCCAGCAGTCACGACAGGGGGGAGCAGTACTTC
TRBV2	.	TRBJ2-3	TRBD2	CASSAGLGSDPGTQYF	TGTGCCAGCAGTGCGGGACTAGGGTCAGACCCAGGTACGCAGTATTTT
TRBV5-1	.	TRBJ2-1	TRBD1	CASSYGTGAYNEQFF	TGCGCCAGCAGCTACGGGACAGGGGCTTACAATGAGCAGTTCTTC
TRBV7-8	.	TRBJ1-4	.	CASSFGQGSEKLLF	.
TRBV5-6	.	TRBJ2-1	TRBD2	CASSPAGGTYNEQFF	TGTGCCAGCAGTCCAGCGGGAGGAACCTACAATGAGCAGTTCTTC
TRBV27	once	TRBJ2-7	.	CASSRTSSYEQYF	TGTGCCAGCAGTCGCACCAGCTCCTACGAGCAGTACTTC
TRBV30	.	TRBJ2-7	TRBD2	CAWQSGRAPYEQYF	TGTGCCTGGCAAAGCGGGAGGGCCCCCTACGAGCAGTACTTC
TRBV4-3	.	TRBJ1-4	TRBD1	CASSQGTAQGDEKLFF	TGCGCCAGCAGCCAAGGGACCGCCCAGGGGGATGAAAAACTGTTTTTT
TRBV19	.	TRBJ1-2	.	CASSIQQASYGYTF	TGTGCCAGTAGTATCCAACAGGCGTCCTATGGCTACACCTTC
TRBV6-5	.	TRBJ1-6	.	CASRWTHSNSPLHF	TGTGCCAGCAGATGGACACATAGTAATTCACCCCTCCACTTT
TRBV30	.	TRBJ1-4	.	CAWSVPGTNEKLFF	TGTGCCTGGAGTGTTCCAGGCACTAATGAAAAACTGTTTTTT
TRBV5-5	.	TRBJ2-7	.	CASSNQRAFLYEQYF	TGTGCCAGCAGCAACCAGCGCGCCTTCCTCTACGAGCAGTACTTC
TRBV7-2	.	TRBJ2-1	TRBD2	CASSLAQLLATVSNEQFF	TGTGCCAGCAGCTTAGCCCAATTACTAGCGACCGTATCCAATGAGCAGTTCTTC
TRBV18	.	TRBJ1-2	.	CASSPPVRGSHYGYTF	TGTGCCAGCTCACCACCGGTCCGGGGTTCTCACTATGGCTACACCTTC
TRBV7-3	.	TRBJ2-1	TRBD2	CASSPYTSGSYNEQFF	TGTGCCAGCAGCCCATATACTAGCGGATCCTACAATGAGCAGTTCTTC
TRBV4-3	.	TRBJ2-1	TRBD2	CASSSWTSGREKQFF	TGCGCCAGCAGCTCCTGGACTAGCGGGAGGGAAAAGCAGTTCTTC
TRBV19	.	TRBJ1-5	.	CASRSSRYGSNQPQHF	TGTGCCAGTAGGTCATCGAGGTACGGTAGCAATCAGCCCCAGCATTTT
TRBV5-6	.	TRBJ2-1	.	CASSLAPGDYNEQFF	TGTGCCAGCAGCTTGGCCCCGGGGGATTACAATGAGCAGTTCTTC
TRBV5-6	.	TRBJ1-2	TRBD1	CASSFNRGYDYTF	TGTGCCAGCAGCTTCAACAGGGGATACGACTACACCTTC
TRBV7-2	.	TRBJ1-2	TRBD1	CASSLMGQGYGYTF	TGTGCCAGCAGCTTAATGGGACAGGGCTATGGCTACACCTTC
TRBV27	.	TRBJ2-7	.	CASSRDIPYEQYF	TGTGCCAGCAGCAGGGACATCCCCTACGAGCAGTACTTC
TRBV11-2	.	TRBJ2-7	.	CASSPAGRVQYF	TGTGCCAGCAGCCCAGCGGGCAGGGTGCAGTACTTC
TRBV28	.	TRBJ2-1	TRBD1	CASSRPRQGQGGGNEQFF	TGTGCCAGCAGTCGCCCACGACAAGGACAGGGTGGCGGGAATGAGCAGTTCTTC
TRBV11-2	.	TRBJ2-1	.	CASSILATLYNEQFF	TGTGCCAGCAGCATCCTAGCGACGCTCTACAATGAGCAGTTCTTC
TRBV7-2	.	TRBJ2-7	TRBD1	CASSLVAGQGPAYEQYF	TGTGCCAGCAGCTTAGTGGCGGGACAGGGGCCAGCCTACGAGCAGTACTTC
TRBV4-2	.	TRBJ1-6	.	CASSQRGVGANSPLHF	TGTGCCAGCAGCCAACGGGGGGTGGGGGCAAATTCACCCCTCCACTTT
TRBV11-2	.	TRBJ1-6	.	CASSLGQWFEYNSPLHF	TGTGCCAGCAGCCTCGGACAGTGGTTCGAATATAATTCACCCCTCCACTTT